The 10 T cell receptor beta chains given below trace back to one sample, sequenced in a study of radiotherapy plus CTLA-4 blockade in lung cancer. Profiled with immunoSEQ multiplex PCR; TCRdb holds only in-frame clones, not every one. This sample has 50,000 or so clones, with 76% found just once. Sequences were derived from peripheral blood, sampled from a patient treated with radiotherapy plus ipilimumab. These receptors all come from a human donor with non-small cell lung cancer who had stable disease on radiotherapy plus ipilimumab.

CDR3 in amino acids: CASSYSVITEAFF. DNA for the CDR3: TGTGCCAGCAGTTACTCGGTTATCACTGAAGCTTTCTTT. The V and J genes are TRBV6-5 and TRBJ1-1; D uncertain. Trimming shortened V by 0 bases and J by 4 bases, and 6 bases separated the two germline ends. This CDR3 has 13 amino acids. In germline, CDR1 is MNHEY, CDR2 SVGAGI.

This clone has more than one count but fewer than ten. The chain has TRBV4-3 and TRBJ2-2; 9 bases fit TRBD2. Unmatched junction bases numbered 9, after V lost 3 bases and J lost 4 bases. Germline V gives CDR1 LGHNA, CDR2 YSLEER. This CDR3 is 17 amino acids long. The CDR3 coding sequence is TGCGCCAGCAGCCAGGGGGAGCGGGGGGCGCGCACCGGGGAGCTGTTTTTT. This encodes CASSQGERGARTGELFF.

The chain carries TRBV10-1 and TRBJ1-6; D not resolved. V dropped 6 bases and J dropped 5 bases, with 8 bases sitting between them. In germline, CDR1 is WNHNN, CDR2 SYGVQD (reference sequence). The CDR3 length is 13 residues. CDR3 region: CASRETNNSPLHF. The DNA for the CDR3 is TGCGCCAGCAGGGAAACGAATAATTCACCCCTCCACTTT.

The chain has TRBV7-2 and TRBJ2-7; D call uncertain. Trimming removed 1 base at V and 6 bases at J, with 13 bases between. CDR3 length: 14 residues. Germline CDR1 and CDR2: SGHTA and FQGNSA. In DNA form, the CDR3 reads TGTGCCAGCAGCTTAGATGACGGAACCTGCGAGCAGTACTTC. It yields the protein CASSLDDGTCEQYF.

The J gene is TRBJ2-3, the V gene TRBV2; TRBD2 aligns across 8 bases. Looked up from germline, CDR1 is SNHLY and CDR2 is FYNNEI. The CDR3 length is 15 residues. V lost 4 bases and J lost 2; bases outside the gene matches: 5. The CDR3 nucleotides are TGTGCCAGCAGTGGGCTAGCGGGTTTCACAGATACGCAGTATTTT. Its translation: CASSGLAGFTDTQYF.

This chain uses TRBV2 with TRBJ1-5; D gene uncertain. The CDR3 is 13 amino acids. Germline V CDR1 and CDR2: SNHLY, FYNNEI. The germline V and J ends were trimmed by 10 bases and 0 bases, with 10 bases remaining between them. CDR3: CAIRPISNQPQHF. CDR3 nucleotide sequence: TGTGCCATACGACCGATTAGCAATCAGCCCCAGCATTTT.

J is TRBJ1-2 and V is TRBV27; D is possibly TRBD1 (5 bases). The V end was cut by 5 bases, the J end by 8 bases, with 21 bases between. The germline V gene encodes CDR1 MNHEY and CDR2 SMNVEV (reference sequence). The CDR3 runs 15 residues. CDR3 coding DNA: TGTGCCAGCAGTCCAGACAAGTTCGGGGGATTCGGCTACACCTTC. As protein: CASSPDKFGGFGYTF.

J is TRBJ2-1 and V is TRBV30; possible D gene TRBD1, 5 bases. Germline CDR1 and CDR2: GTSNPN and SVGIG (reference sequence). CDR3 size: 12 residues. The V end was cut by 0 bases, the J end by 12 bases, with 12 bases between. CDR3 in amino acids: CAWSVGNRGQFF. In DNA form, the CDR3 reads TGTGCCTGGAGTGTTGGTAATAGGGGGCAGTTCTTC.

The rearrangement uses TRBV11-1 and TRBJ2-5; D ambiguous. The CDR3 covers 15 residues. V shed 5 bases and J shed 3 bases, with 16 bases lying between them. Germline loops: CDR1 SGHAT, CDR2 FQDESV (reference sequence). Here the CDR3 DNA reads TGTGCCAGCAGCCTCGCTTTGATCGGTAAAGAGACCCAGTACTTC. Translated, it gives CASSLALIGKETQYF. Full variable domain (rest looked up from reference TRBV11-1 and TRBJ2-5): EAEVAQSPRYKITEKSQAVAFWCDPISGHATLYWYRQILGQGPELLVQFQDESVVDDSQLPKDRFSAERLKGVDSTLKIQPAELGDSAMYLCASSLALIGKETQYFGPGTRLLVL.

J is TRBJ2-2 and V is TRBV6-5; a possible D gene is TRBD2 (5 bases). Trimming pared 7 bases from V and 7 bases from J, leaving 13 bases between. Germline V CDR1 and CDR2: MNHEY, SVGAGI. CDR3 length equals 13 residues. The chain's CDR3 is CASTASEGGELFF. Here the CDR3 DNA reads TGTGCCAGCACCGCCTCAGAGGGCGGGGAGCTGTTTTTT.